This T cell receptor beta chain originates from a study of T cell repertoires in cytomegalovirus infection. In the study overall: Public TCR beta signatures indicated both CMV infection and matching HLA type. Overall study findings and caveats: CMV-specific TCR beta clonotypes restricted by HLA-C dominated the ex vivo response.

Germline trimming cut 5 bases from V and 3 bases from J; bases unmatched to any gene: 2. The CDR3 length is 13 residues. Looked up from germline, CDR1 is SGHTA and CDR2 is FQGNSA. A word on this clonotype: What it recognizes is unknown.

TCRdb recomputed calls from the reads with MiXCR, one row per CDR3 protein. The table has about 500,000 distinct CDR3 sequences, about 33% seen once. The rearrangement joins TRBV7-2 to TRBJ2-5; TRBD1 matches at 8 bases. The receptor was derived from a human donor in good health (CMV status not recorded). Some clones in this sample may be carry-over from other donors' samples. Sample: cultured PBMCs, taken from culture after CMV antigen stimulation. The CDR3 coding sequence is TGTGCCAGCAGCACACAGGGGGAAGAGACCCAGTACTTC. It is translated as CASSTQGEETQYF.